This T cell receptor beta chain is from a study of T cell responses to AZD1222 COVID-19 vaccine. Germline values: CDR1 MNHEY, CDR2 SVGAGI. This CDR3 is built from 14 residues. The V segment lost 8 bases and the J segment 6 bases; nucleotides outside the gene matches: 10. The assay was immunoSEQ multiplex PCR, and TCRdb's table has in-frame clones only and misses some. This repertoire shows over 55,000 clones, more than 60% found once; its top ten account for under 4.5%. The genes are TRBV6-5 and TRBJ1-1; 9 bases are shared with TRBD1. The TCR sequence derives from an adult who received the AZD1222 COVID-19 vaccine. The starting material was peripheral blood, obtained 28 days after the second AZD1222 dose. CDR3 protein: CASRRGQGLAEAFF. For the CDR3, the DNA is TGTGCCAGCCGCCGGGGACAGGGACTGGCTGAAGCTTTCTTT.